Sequencing of this TCR beta chain was carried out in a study of radiation and T cells in renal cell carcinoma. Across the study: Nephrectomy followed 15 Gy stereotactic body radiation by 4 weeks.

As concerns this clone: No antigen is known for it.

The protocol was immunoSEQ multiplex PCR, while the TCRdb copy is restricted to in-frame clones and leaves out a portion. The data hold about 150,000 clones, with 87% observed a single time. This CDR3 spans 12 amino acids. Trimming took off 10 bases at V and 6 bases at J, with 16 bases between the two ends. The germline V gene has CDR1 MNHNY and CDR2 SVGAGI (reference sequence). Time point specified: blood 2 weeks post-SBRT. The sample's treatment: 15 Gy SBRT to primary tumor, nephrectomy 4 weeks later. The tumor was a clear cell renal cell carcinoma. Study-wide points: Without pretreatment biopsies, baseline tumor clonotype presence was undetermined. From baseline, blood top tumor clonotypes peaked at 2 weeks post-radiation.

Sequencing used blood, obtained from a patient whose treatment included radiotherapy and nephrectomy. The chain employs TRBV6-6 and TRBJ2-7; possible D gene TRBD1, 6 bases. The sequence derives from a woman aged 45-60 years with renal cell carcinoma. The CDR3 is CATKNTGREQYF. The CDR3 DNA follows: TGTGCCACCAAAAATACAGGGCGCGAGCAGTACTTC.